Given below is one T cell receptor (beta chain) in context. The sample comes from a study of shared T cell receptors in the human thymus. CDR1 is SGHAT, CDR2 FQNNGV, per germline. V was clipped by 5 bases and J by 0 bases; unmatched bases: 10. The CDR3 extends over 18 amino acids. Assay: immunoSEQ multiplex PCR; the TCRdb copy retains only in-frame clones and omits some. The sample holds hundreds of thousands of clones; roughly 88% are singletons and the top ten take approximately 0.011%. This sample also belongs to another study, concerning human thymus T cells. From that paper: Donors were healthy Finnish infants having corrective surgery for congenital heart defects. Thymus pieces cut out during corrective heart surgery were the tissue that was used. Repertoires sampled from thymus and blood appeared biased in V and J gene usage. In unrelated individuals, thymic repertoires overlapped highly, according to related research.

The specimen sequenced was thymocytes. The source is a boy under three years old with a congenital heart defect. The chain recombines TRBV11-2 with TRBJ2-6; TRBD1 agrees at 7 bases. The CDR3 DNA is TGTGCCAGCAGCCCGCCAGGGGGTGCCCGCTCTGGGGCCAACGTCCTGACTTTC. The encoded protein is CASSPPGGARSGANVLTF. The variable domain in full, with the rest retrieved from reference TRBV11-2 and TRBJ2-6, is EAGVAQSPRYKIIEKRQSVAFWCNPISGHATLYWYQQILGQGPKLLIQFQNNGVVDDSQLPKDRFSAERLKGVDSTLKIQPAKLEDSAVYLCASSPPGGARSGANVLTFGAGSRLTVL.